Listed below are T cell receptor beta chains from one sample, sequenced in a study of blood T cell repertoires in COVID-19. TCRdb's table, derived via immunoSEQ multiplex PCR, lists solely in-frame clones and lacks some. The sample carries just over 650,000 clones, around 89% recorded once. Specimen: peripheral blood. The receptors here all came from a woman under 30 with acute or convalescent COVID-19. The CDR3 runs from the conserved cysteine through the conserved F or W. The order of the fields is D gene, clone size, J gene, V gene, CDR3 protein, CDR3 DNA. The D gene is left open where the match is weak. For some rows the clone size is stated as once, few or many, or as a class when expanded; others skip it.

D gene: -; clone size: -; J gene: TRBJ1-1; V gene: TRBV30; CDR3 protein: CAWSPGQKNTEAFF; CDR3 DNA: TGTGCCTGGAGTCCGGGACAAAAGAACACTGAAGCTTTCTTT
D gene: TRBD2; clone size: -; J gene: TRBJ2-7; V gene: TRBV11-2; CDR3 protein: CASTHPASGGTEQYF; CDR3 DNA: TGTGCCAGCACCCACCCCGCTAGCGGGGGGACCGAGCAGTACTTC
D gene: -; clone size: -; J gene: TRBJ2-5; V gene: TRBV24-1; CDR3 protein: CATSDITGPRTQETQYF; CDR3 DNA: TGTGCCACCAGCGACATAACAGGCCCCCGGACGCAAGAGACCCAGTACTTC
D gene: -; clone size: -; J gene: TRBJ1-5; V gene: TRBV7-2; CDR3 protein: CASSLSSTANQPQHF; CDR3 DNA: TGTGCCAGCAGCTTAAGTAGCACGGCAAATCAGCCCCAGCATTTT
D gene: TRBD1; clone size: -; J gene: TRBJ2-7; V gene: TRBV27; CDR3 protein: CASSFGQGRSYEQYF; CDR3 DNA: TGTGCCAGCAGTTTCGGACAGGGGAGATCCTACGAGCAGTACTTC
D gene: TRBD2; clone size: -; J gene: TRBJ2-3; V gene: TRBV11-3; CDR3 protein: CASSLGLAGNTDTQYF; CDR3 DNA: TGTGCCAGCAGCTTAGGACTAGCGGGGAACACAGATACGCAGTATTTT
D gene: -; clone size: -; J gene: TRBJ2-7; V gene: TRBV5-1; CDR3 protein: CASNRQFPDDEQYF; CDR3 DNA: TGCGCCAGCAACCGACAGTTCCCTGATGACGAGCAGTACTTC
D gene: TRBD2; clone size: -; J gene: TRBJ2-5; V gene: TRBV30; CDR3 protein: CASRSGGTQYF; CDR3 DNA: TGTGCCTCCAGGTCGGGGGGGACCCAGTACTTC
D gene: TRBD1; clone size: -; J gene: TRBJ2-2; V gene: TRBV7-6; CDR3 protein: CASSPTDRGPTGELFF; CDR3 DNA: TGTGCCAGCAGCCCCACCGACAGGGGTCCCACCGGGGAGCTGTTTTTT
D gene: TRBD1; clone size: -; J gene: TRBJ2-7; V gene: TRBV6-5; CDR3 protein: CASSLGTERYEQYF; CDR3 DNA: TGTGCCAGCAGTCTAGGGACAGAGCGCTACGAGCAGTACTTC
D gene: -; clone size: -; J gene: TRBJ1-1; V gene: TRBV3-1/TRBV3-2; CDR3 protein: CASSFSGVDTEAFF; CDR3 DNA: TGTGCCAGCAGCTTCTCGGGGGTGGACACTGAAGCTTTCTTT
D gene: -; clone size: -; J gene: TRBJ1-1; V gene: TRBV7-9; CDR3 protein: CASSFLPGTNTEAFF; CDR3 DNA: TGTGCCAGCAGCTTTTTGCCAGGAACAAACACTGAAGCTTTCTTT
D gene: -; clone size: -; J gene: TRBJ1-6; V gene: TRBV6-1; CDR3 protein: CASSDRGNSPLHF; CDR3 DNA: TGTGCCAGCAGTGACAGGGGTAATTCACCCCTCCACTTT
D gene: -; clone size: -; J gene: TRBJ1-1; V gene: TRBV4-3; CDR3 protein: CASSHGGRNTEAFF; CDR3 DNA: TGCGCCAGCAGCCATGGGGGGAGGAACACTGAAGCTTTCTTT
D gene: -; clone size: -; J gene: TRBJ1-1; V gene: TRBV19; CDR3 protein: CASSIGGWTEAFF; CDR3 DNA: TGTGCCAGTAGTATAGGGGGCTGGACTGAAGCTTTCTTT
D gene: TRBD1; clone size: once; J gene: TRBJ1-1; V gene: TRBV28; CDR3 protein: CASGPQGQRMNTEAFF; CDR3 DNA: TGTGCCAGCGGACCCCAGGGACAGAGAATGAACACTGAAGCTTTCTTT
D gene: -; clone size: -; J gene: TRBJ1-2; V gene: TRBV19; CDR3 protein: CASSILQVNYGYTF; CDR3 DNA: TGTGCCAGTAGTATCCTACAGGTTAACTATGGCTACACCTTC
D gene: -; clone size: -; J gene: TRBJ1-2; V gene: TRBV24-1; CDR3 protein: CATSDLQGNGYTF; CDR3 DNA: TGTGCCACCAGTGATTTGCAGGGGAATGGCTACACCTTC
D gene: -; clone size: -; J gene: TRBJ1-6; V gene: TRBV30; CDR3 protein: CAWGGYNSPLHF; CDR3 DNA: TGTGCCTGGGGGGGGTATAATTCACCCCTCCACTTT
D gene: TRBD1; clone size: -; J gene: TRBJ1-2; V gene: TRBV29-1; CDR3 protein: CSVGTGLSYGYTF; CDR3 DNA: TGCAGCGTGGGGACAGGGTTGTCATATGGCTACACCTTC
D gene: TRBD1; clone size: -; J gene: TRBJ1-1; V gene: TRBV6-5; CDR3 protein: CASSFTGGTEAFF; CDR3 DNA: TGTGCCAGCAGTTTCACAGGGGGCACTGAAGCTTTCTTT
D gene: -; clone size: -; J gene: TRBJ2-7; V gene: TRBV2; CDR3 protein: CASSEAWRDQAYEQYF; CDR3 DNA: TGTGCCAGCAGTGAAGCGTGGCGGGACCAGGCCTACGAGCAGTACTTC
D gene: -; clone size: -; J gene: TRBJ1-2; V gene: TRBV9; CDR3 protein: CASSVAQGQGGYTF; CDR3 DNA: TGTGCCAGCAGCGTAGCTCAGGGGCAGGGTGGCTACACCTTC
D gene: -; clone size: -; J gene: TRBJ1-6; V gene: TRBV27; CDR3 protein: CASRDLGGLFYNSPLHF; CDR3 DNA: TGTGCCAGCAGGGACCTAGGGGGTCTCTTCTATAATTCACCCCTCCACTTT
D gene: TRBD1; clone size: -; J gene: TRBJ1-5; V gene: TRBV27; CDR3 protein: CASSYTGGYQPQHF; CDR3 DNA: TGTGCCAGCAGTTACACAGGGGGCTATCAGCCCCAGCATTTT
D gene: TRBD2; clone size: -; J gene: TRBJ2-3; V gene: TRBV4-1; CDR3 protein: CASSLQGPAGDLSTDTQYF; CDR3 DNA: TGCGCCAGCAGCCTACAGGGTCCAGCGGGGGACCTTAGCACAGATACGCAGTATTTT
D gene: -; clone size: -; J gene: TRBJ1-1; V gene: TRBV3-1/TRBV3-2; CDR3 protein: CASSQWANTEAFF; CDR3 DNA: TGTGCCAGCAGCCAGTGGGCTAACACTGAAGCTTTCTTT
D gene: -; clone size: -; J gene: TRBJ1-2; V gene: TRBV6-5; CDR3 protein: CASSSAEVNYGYTF; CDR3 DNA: TGTGCCAGCAGTTCAGCGGAGGTTAACTATGGCTACACCTTC
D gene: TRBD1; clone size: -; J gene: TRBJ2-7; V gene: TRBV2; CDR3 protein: CASRAGTGKHEQYF; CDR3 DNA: TGTGCCAGCAGGGCAGGGACAGGGAAACACGAGCAGTACTTC
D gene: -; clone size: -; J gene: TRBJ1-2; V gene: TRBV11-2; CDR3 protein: CASTDQRANYGYTF; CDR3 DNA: TGTGCCAGCACCGATCAGAGGGCTAACTATGGCTACACCTTC
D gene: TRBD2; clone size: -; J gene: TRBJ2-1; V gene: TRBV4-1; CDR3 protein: CASSQGLAGPMQFF; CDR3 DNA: TGCGCCAGCAGCCAGGGACTAGCGGGGCCCATGCAGTTCTTC